This TCR beta chain was found in a study of blood T cell repertoires in COVID-19. As for the study in general: COVID-19 samples from acute and convalescent phases originated in the United States, Italy and Spain. T cells, B-cell-depleted T cells, or PBMCs provided the cDNA or gDNA that served as material.

CDR1 and CDR2 (germline): MNHEY, SMNVEV (reference sequence). The CDR3 is 17 residues long. With 2 bases clipped from V and 6 bases from J, the junction kept 9 bases outside the gene matches. In the source study's methods: Amplified reference gene primers provided the basis for estimating nucleated cell counts. Clones were sequenced by immunoSEQ multiplex PCR, and TCRdb holds only the in-frame ones, with some missing. V and J calls and clone size come straight from that table; D and trimming were deduced from the DNA. Seen here are 130,000 or so clones, approximately 88% observed once, and the top ten hold about 10%.

This TCR was sampled from a man between 60 and 70 years old with active or convalescent COVID-19. Sequenced: peripheral blood. This chain connects TRBV27 to TRBJ2-3, with 12 bases aligning to TRBD2. The CDR3 spells CASSLKVTSGSEDTQYF. CDR3 nucleotide sequence: TGTGCCAGCAGTTTAAAGGTGACTAGCGGGAGTGAGGATACGCAGTATTTT.